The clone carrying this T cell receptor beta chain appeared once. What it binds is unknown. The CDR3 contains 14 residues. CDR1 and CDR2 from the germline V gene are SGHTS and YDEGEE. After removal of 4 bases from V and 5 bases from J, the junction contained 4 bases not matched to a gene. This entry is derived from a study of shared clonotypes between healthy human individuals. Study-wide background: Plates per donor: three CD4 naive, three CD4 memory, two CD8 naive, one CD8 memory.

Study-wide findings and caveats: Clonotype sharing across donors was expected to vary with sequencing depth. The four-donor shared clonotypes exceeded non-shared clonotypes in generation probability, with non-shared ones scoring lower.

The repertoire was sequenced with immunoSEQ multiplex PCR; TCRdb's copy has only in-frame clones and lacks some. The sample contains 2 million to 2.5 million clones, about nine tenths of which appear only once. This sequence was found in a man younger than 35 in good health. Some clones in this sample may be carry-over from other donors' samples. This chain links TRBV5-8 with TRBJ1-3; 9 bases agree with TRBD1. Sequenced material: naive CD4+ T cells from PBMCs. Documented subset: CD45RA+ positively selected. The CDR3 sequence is CASSLGQGRNTIYF. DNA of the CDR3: TGTGCCAGCAGCCTGGGACAGGGTAGAAACACCATATATTTT.